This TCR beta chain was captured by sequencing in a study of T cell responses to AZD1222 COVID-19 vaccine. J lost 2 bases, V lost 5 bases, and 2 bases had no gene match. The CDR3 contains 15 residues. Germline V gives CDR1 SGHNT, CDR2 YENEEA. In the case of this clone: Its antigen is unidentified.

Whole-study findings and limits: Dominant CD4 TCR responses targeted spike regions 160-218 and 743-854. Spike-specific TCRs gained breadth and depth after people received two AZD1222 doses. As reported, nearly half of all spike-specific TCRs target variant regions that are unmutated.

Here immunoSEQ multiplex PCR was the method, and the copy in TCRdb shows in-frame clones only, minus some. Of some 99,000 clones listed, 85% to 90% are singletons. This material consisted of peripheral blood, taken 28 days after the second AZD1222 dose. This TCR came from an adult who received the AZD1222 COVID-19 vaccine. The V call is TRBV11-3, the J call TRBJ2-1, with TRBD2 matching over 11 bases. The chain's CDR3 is CASSPSGRTYNEQFF. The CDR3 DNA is TGTGCCAGCAGCCCTAGCGGGAGGACCTACAATGAGCAGTTCTTC. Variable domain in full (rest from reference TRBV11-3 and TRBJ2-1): EAGVVQSPRYKIIEKKQPVAFWCNPISGHNTLYWYLQNLGQGPELLIRYENEEAVDDSQLPKDRFSAERLKGVDSTLKIQPAELGDSAVYLCASSPSGRTYNEQFFGPGTRLTVL.